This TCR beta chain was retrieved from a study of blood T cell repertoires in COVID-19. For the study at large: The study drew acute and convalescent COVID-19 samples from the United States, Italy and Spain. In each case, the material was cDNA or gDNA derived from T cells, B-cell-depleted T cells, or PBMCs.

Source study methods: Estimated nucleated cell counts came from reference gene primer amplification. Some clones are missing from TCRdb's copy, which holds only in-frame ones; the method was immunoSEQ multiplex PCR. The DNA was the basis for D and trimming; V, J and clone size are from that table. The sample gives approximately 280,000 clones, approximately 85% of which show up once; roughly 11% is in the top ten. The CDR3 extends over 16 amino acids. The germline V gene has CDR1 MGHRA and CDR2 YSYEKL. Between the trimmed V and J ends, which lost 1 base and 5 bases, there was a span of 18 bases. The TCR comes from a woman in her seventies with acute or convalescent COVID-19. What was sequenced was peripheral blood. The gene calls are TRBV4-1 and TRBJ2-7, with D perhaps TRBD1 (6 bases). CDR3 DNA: TGCGCCAGCAGCCAAGTTAAAGGAAGGACAGACCACGAGCAGTACTTC. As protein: CASSQVKGRTDHEQYF.